The 16 T cell receptor beta chains below all came from one sample that was sequenced in a study of blood T cell repertoires in COVID-19. Profiling relied on immunoSEQ multiplex PCR, and the TCRdb table lists in-frame clones only, not all of them. The profile shows around 150,000 clones, about 80% of them singletons. Sequencing was carried out using peripheral blood. Every receptor here comes from an elderly woman with acute or convalescent COVID-19.

This rearrangement joins TRBV18 to TRBJ1-1; D unclear. V was shortened by 5 bases and J by 0 bases, with 4 bases between the two germline ends. Germline loops: CDR1 KGHSH, CDR2 LQKENI. The CDR3 covers 12 residues. The CDR3 DNA follows: TGTGCCAGCTCAAGAGTGAACACTGAAGCTTTCTTT. Translated: CASSRVNTEAFF.

This clone was counted once. The rearrangement joins TRBV7-2 to TRBJ2-1; 10 nucleotides align to TRBD2. Germline lookup yields CDR1 SGHTA and CDR2 FQGNSA. The CDR3 is made up of 15 amino acids. With V trimmed by 8 bases and J by 4 bases, 8 bases remained unmatched. The CDR3 region has the DNA TGTGCCAGCTGGCCGGCGACTAGCGGGTACAATGAGCAGTTCTTC. Protein: CASWPATSGYNEQFF.

The chain has TRBV11-2 and TRBJ1-4; no firm D call. Trimming took 5 bases from V and 6 from J, leaving 16 bases between them. Germline CDR1 is SGHAT and CDR2 is FQNNGV. The CDR3 is 15 residues long. The CDR3 DNA sequence: TGTGCCAGCAGCACCCTCCCAAACTCCTATGAAAAACTGTTTTTT. This translates into CASSTLPNSYEKLFF.

J is TRBJ1-1 and V is TRBV9; 7 nucleotides align to TRBD1. The germline CDR1 and CDR2 sequences are SGDLS and YYNGEE. Trimming cost V 1 base and J 1 base; bases outside gene matches: 1. CDR3 size: 14 residues. The CDR3 region is CASSVKGANTEAFF. CDR3 in DNA: TGTGCCAGCAGCGTAAAGGGGGCGAACACTGAAGCTTTCTTT.

V gene TRBV13 combines with J gene TRBJ2-1; D is perhaps TRBD2 (5 bases). CDR1 is PRHDT, CDR2 FYEKMQ, per germline (reference sequence). V was clipped by 2 bases and J by 0 bases, with 5 bases between them. CDR3 length: 14 residues. The CDR3 spells CASSLTSSYNEQFF. The CDR3 DNA reads TGTGCCAGCAGCTTAACTAGCTCCTACAATGAGCAGTTCTTC.

The V and J genes are TRBV30 and TRBJ2-7, with D maybe TRBD2 (5 bases). This CDR3 is built from 13 residues. V was clipped by 1 base and J by 7 bases, with 14 bases between them. Per the germline V gene, CDR1 is GTSNPN and CDR2 is SVGIG (reference sequence). In nucleotides, the CDR3 is TGTGCCTGGAGTGGGGCTAGCAAGGTTGAGCAGTACTTC. Translating gives CAWSGASKVEQYF.

This sequence joins TRBV19 and TRBJ1-5, with a tentative D call TRBD1 (6 bases). Germline V gene lookup returns CDR1 LNHDA and CDR2 SQIVND (reference sequence). This CDR3 comprises 15 residues. V lost 7 bases and J 2 bases, leaving 15 bases between the germline ends. CDR3: CASTIFPGGNQPQHF. The CDR3 DNA reads as TGTGCCAGTACCATCTTCCCAGGGGGCAATCAGCCCCAGCATTTT.

V usage is TRBV2 and J usage is TRBJ1-1, with a possible D match to TRBD1 (6 bases). The V end was cut by 2 bases, the J end by 11 bases, with 18 bases between. The CDR3 is made up of 14 amino acids. Per the germline V gene, CDR1 is SNHLY and CDR2 is FYNNEI. The CDR3 bases are TGTGCCAGCAGTGAACGAGGGACACAACTATGGGCTTTCTTT. Its translation is CASSERGTQLWAFF.

The gene calls are TRBV5-5 and TRBJ1-4; 7 positions agree with TRBD1. Germline CDR1 is SGHKS and CDR2 is YYEKEE (reference sequence). The J segment lost 7 bases and the V segment lost 0 bases, leaving 6 bases of the junction unmatched. The CDR3 runs 15 residues. CDR3 amino acids: CASSLGRTGPEKLFF. CDR3 sequence (DNA): TGTGCCAGCAGCTTGGGTAGGACAGGACCTGAAAAACTGTTTTTT.

The chain couples TRBV5-1 to TRBJ2-4; tentatively, D is TRBD2 (6 bases). V shed 0 bases and J shed 1 base, with 8 bases lying between them. Germline V gives CDR1 SGHRS, CDR2 YFSETQ. The CDR3 totals 15 residues. CDR3 in amino acids: CASSLDGGAKNIQYF. The CDR3 coding sequence is TGCGCCAGCAGCTTGGACGGGGGTGCCAAAAACATTCAGTACTTC.

This clone was seen a few times. The chain is built from TRBV11-2 and TRBJ2-1; tentative D call: TRBD1 (7 bases). Between the trimmed V and J ends, which lost 5 bases and 6 bases, there was a span of 17 bases. Germline lookup yields CDR1 SGHAT and CDR2 FQNNGV. The CDR3 runs to 15 residues. The CDR3 loop is CASSAAGQLLNEQFF. The CDR3 nucleotides are TGTGCCAGCAGCGCCGCGGGACAGCTCCTCAATGAGCAGTTCTTC.

The CDR3 sequence: CATSRGIQGSYNEQFF. CDR3 bases: TGTGCCACCAGCAGAGGGATACAGGGGTCCTACAATGAGCAGTTCTTC. The chain couples TRBV15 to TRBJ2-1; TRBD1 aligns across 7 bases. The ends lost 1 base at V and 1 base at J; junction bases unmatched: 4. The CDR3 runs 16 residues. Per the germline V gene, CDR1 is LNHNV and CDR2 is YYDKDF (reference sequence).

In this sample, this clone turned up a few times. The J gene is TRBJ2-7, the V gene TRBV10-3; 8 bases agree with TRBD2. V lost 4 bases to trimming and J lost 2 bases; unmatched junction nucleotides: 7. The germline V gene has CDR1 ENHRY and CDR2 SYGVKD. The CDR3 sequence is 15 residues long. The CDR3 region has the DNA TGTGCCATCAGTGCTTCTTCGACTAGCGCCTACGAGCAGTACTTC. Amino acids: CAISASSTSAYEQYF.

This chain's CDR3 is CASRIQREGETQYF. In DNA form, the CDR3 reads TGTGCCAGCCGAATCCAGCGGGAGGGAGAGACCCAGTACTTC. The rearrangement joins TRBV5-4 to TRBJ2-5, with 10 bases matching TRBD2. This CDR3 comprises 14 residues. J was trimmed by 4 bases and V by 7 bases; bases with no gene match: 7. CDR1 is SGHNT, CDR2 YYREEE, per germline (reference sequence).

The chain joins TRBV7-2 to TRBJ1-6, with 10 bases identical to TRBD1. The V and J ends lost 4 bases and 7 bases, in that order; junction bases with no gene match: 4. This CDR3 has 15 residues. In germline, CDR1 is SGHTA, CDR2 FQGNSA. CDR3 region: CASSWGQGPNSPLHF. The CDR3 DNA is TGTGCCAGCAGCTGGGGACAGGGGCCAAATTCACCCCTCCACTTT.

Comment on this clone: A read error may produce the germline difference seen at one junction end. The sample holds other DNA sequences that translate to the same CDR3. This sequence joins TRBV7-9 and TRBJ2-5; 10 bases agree with TRBD1. Germline lookup yields CDR1 SEHNR and CDR2 FQNEAQ (reference sequence). The CDR3 loop spans 17 amino acids. The CDR3 nucleotides read TGTGCCAGCAGTTTAGGGGACAGGGGACCTATACAAGAGACCCAGTACTTC. It yields the protein CASSLGDRGPIQETQYF.